The 13 T cell receptor beta chains presented below share a single source sample, sequenced in a study of blood T cell repertoires in COVID-19. TCRdb keeps only in-frame clones here, not all; method: immunoSEQ multiplex PCR. The profile shows approximately 150,000 clones, about 88% of them singletons. Sequencing was done on a sample of peripheral blood. The receptors come from a man in his forties with acute or convalescent COVID-19.

Here the CDR3 DNA reads TGTGCCAGCAGCGTCCCCCTCGGGGGAATGACTGAAGCTTTCTTT. It codes for CASSVPLGGMTEAFF. V gene TRBV16 combines with J gene TRBJ1-1, with a weak D call TRBD1 (5 bases). Germline V gene lookup returns CDR1 KGHSY and CDR2 FQNENV. V shed 5 bases and J shed 5 bases, with 18 bases lying between them. The CDR3 runs 15 residues.

J is TRBJ1-6 and V is TRBV5-1, with D possibly being TRBD1 (6 bases). Germline CDR1 is SGHRS and CDR2 is YFSETQ. V lost 3 bases and J lost 7, with 14 bases in between. This CDR3 contains 15 residues. The CDR3 DNA follows: TGCGCCAGCAGCTGGGGCTCAGGGGCGAATTCACCCCTCCACTTT. Its translation: CASSWGSGANSPLHF.

J is TRBJ1-2 and V is TRBV2; 9 bases are a match to TRBD1. J lost 4 bases, V lost 7 bases, and 7 bases had no gene match. CDR1 and CDR2 (germline): SNHLY, FYNNEI. This CDR3 spans 14 amino acids. CDR3 DNA sequence: TGTGCCAGCATTCCAGACAGGGGGGTCTATGGCTACACCTTC. Amino acid sequence: CASIPDRGVYGYTF.

This rearrangement joins TRBV19 to TRBJ2-7; unclear D gene. Trimming cost V 1 base and J 4 bases, with 14 bases left between them. Looked up from germline, CDR1 is LNHDA and CDR2 is SQIVND (reference sequence). This CDR3 is built from 15 residues. The CDR3 nucleotides are TGTGCCAGTAGTATAGGCCAAAACGACATATACGAGCAGTACTTC. Encoded protein: CASSIGQNDIYEQYF.

The rearrangement links TRBV2 to TRBJ2-7, with D perhaps matching TRBD2 (5 bases). The CDR3 covers 12 residues. Germline assignment: CDR1 SNHLY and CDR2 FYNNEI. The V end was cut by 3 bases, the J end by 7 bases, with 10 bases between. CDR3 in DNA: TGTGCCAGCAGTGAGGAGGCCGGGGAGCAGTACTTC. As protein: CASSEEAGEQYF. The whole variable domain, remainder taken from reference TRBV2 and TRBJ2-7, is EPEVTQTPSHQVTQMGQEVILRCVPISNHLYFYWYRQILGQKVEFLVSFYNNEISEKSEIFDDQFSVERPDGSNFTLKIRSTKLEDSAMYFCASSEEAGEQYFGPGTRLTVT.

This CDR3 is CASSQPPQENTEAFF. CDR3 DNA sequence: TGTGCCAGCAGCCAACCCCCCCAGGAAAACACTGAAGCTTTCTTT. The rearrangement joins TRBV3-1 (or the pseudogene TRBV3-2) to TRBJ1-1; D remains ambiguous. The CDR3 has 15 amino acids. The germline CDR1 and CDR2 sequences are LGHDT and YNNKEL (reference sequence). Trimming removed 2 bases at V and 2 bases at J, with 12 bases between.

This clone turned up a few times. The chain links TRBV4-3 to TRBJ1-5; a possible D gene is TRBD1 (5 bases). The CDR3 spans 15 residues. V lost 1 base and J lost 5, with 12 bases in between. Germline-derived CDR1 and CDR2 are LGHNA and YSLEER. CDR3 protein: CASSQVHRYDQPQHF. CDR3 nucleotide sequence: TGCGCCAGCAGCCAAGTTCACAGGTACGATCAGCCCCAGCATTTT.

The CDR3 DNA sequence: TGTGCCAGCTTGTGGATCCCAGGGGCTGAAGCTTTCTTT. Translated: CASLWIPGAEAFF. V and J are TRBV18 and TRBJ1-1, with a tentative D call TRBD1 (6 bases). CDR1 is KGHSH and CDR2 is LQKENI in the germline V gene. Between the trimmed V and J ends, which lost 7 bases and 6 bases, there was a span of 15 bases. The length of the CDR3 is 13 residues.

This chain joins TRBV11-3 and TRBJ2-1; 8 nucleotides agree with TRBD2. V lost 3 bases to trimming and J lost 10 bases; unmatched junction nucleotides: 5. Germline CDR1 is SGHNT and CDR2 is YENEEA. The CDR3 totals 13 residues. CDR3 sequence (DNA): TGTGCCAGCAGCTTGTTGGTAGCGGGGGAGCAGTTCTTC. Its translation is CASSLLVAGEQFF.

The rearrangement uses TRBV28 and TRBJ1-6, with 7 bases that match TRBD1. The CDR3 is 16 amino acids. The trim removed 2 bases at V and 5 bases at J, leaving 6 bases unmatched. The germline V gene encodes CDR1 MDHEN and CDR2 SYDVKM. The CDR3 loop is CASSLGAGGNNSPLHF. DNA of the CDR3: TGTGCCAGCAGTTTAGGGGCAGGGGGGAATAATTCACCCCTCCACTTT.

The J gene is TRBJ2-3, the V gene TRBV7-2, with D possibly matching TRBD1 (6 bases). V dropped 4 bases and J dropped 7 bases, with 12 bases sitting between them. Germline V gene lookup returns CDR1 SGHTA and CDR2 FQGNSA. The CDR3 totals 13 residues. The CDR3 is CASSSRTANTQYF. Here the CDR3 DNA reads TGTGCCAGCAGCTCCAGGACAGCAAATACGCAGTATTTT. The entire variable domain, with the rest obtained from reference TRBV7-2 and TRBJ2-3, is as follows: GAGVSQSPSNKVTEKGKDVELRCDPISGHTALYWYRQSLGQGLEFLIYFQGNSAPDKSGLPSDRFSAERTGGSVSTLTIQRTQQEDSAVYLCASSSRTANTQYFGPGTRLTVL.

A few counts support this clone. V usage is TRBV19 and J usage is TRBJ1-2; 7 bases map to TRBD1. The length of the CDR3 is 13 residues. The germline gives CDR1 LNHDA, CDR2 SQIVND (reference sequence). Unmatched junction bases numbered 1, after V lost 5 bases and J lost 1 base. The CDR3: CASSRQGNYGYTF. CDR3 nucleotides: TGTGCCAGTAGTCGACAGGGTAACTATGGCTACACCTTC.

The chain couples TRBV1 to TRBJ2-7; TRBD1, the D gene given by the table, was not confirmed from the DNA. TRBV1 is recorded as a pseudogene. The CDR3 has 13 amino acids. The CDR3 sequence: CTSSRQGSYEQYF. CDR3 bases: TGCACCAGCAGTCGACAGGGGTCCTACGAGCAGTACTTC.